Below are 21 T cell receptor beta chains sequenced from a single sample in a study of control samples from healthy donors and cancer patients. The assay was immunoSEQ multiplex PCR, and TCRdb's table has in-frame clones only and misses some. Here the sample spans tens of thousands of clones, 75% to 90% being singletons. Material for sequencing was blood. The receptors derive from a man aged 45 to 65 in good health.

The chain is built from TRBV11-3 and TRBJ2-7, with TRBD2 matching over 9 bases. The V and J ends lost 10 bases and 0 bases, in that order; junction bases with no gene match: 4. Germline loops: CDR1 SGHNT, CDR2 YENEEA. This CDR3 has 13 amino acids. In DNA, the CDR3 is TGTGCCACCAGGACTAGCGTCTCCTACGAGCAGTACTTC. It yields the protein CATRTSVSYEQYF.

The chain couples TRBV7-6 to TRBJ2-5, with 13 positions matching TRBD2. Looked up from germline, CDR1 is SGHVS and CDR2 is FNYEAQ. CDR3 length equals 15 residues. Trimming cost V 4 bases and J 5 bases; bases outside gene matches: 4. CDR3 in DNA: TGTGCCAGCAGCTCCACTAGCGGGAGGGCCGAGACCCAGTACTTC. Amino acids: CASSSTSGRAETQYF.

The rearrangement uses TRBV7-2 and TRBJ1-5, with no clear D. The CDR3 loop spans 13 amino acids. The germline gives CDR1 SGHTA, CDR2 FQGNSA. With 1 base removed from V and 6 bases from J, the gap between germline ends came to 7 bases. The CDR3 DNA follows: TGTGCCAGCAGCTTAGACCGAGTTCAGCCCCAGCATTTT. Protein sequence: CASSLDRVQPQHF.

The rearrangement links TRBV12-3 or TRBV12-4 to TRBJ1-5; D unclear. V lost 2 bases and J 6 bases, leaving 8 bases between the germline ends. The CDR3 consists of 13 residues. The CDR3 sequence is CASSLRDGQPQHF. CDR3 nucleotide sequence: TGTGCCAGCAGTTTAAGGGATGGTCAGCCCCAGCATTTT.

This clone was detected once. This chain links TRBV15 with TRBJ2-7; maybe TRBD2 (6 bases). This CDR3 contains 16 residues. Germline CDR1 LNHNV, CDR2 YYDKDF (reference sequence). Trimming removed 0 bases at V and 6 bases at J, with 18 bases between. This CDR3 reads CATSRDAGKGDLEQYF. The CDR3 bases are TGTGCCACCAGCAGAGATGCGGGAAAAGGGGACCTCGAGCAGTACTTC.

In this sample, this clone turned up once. The rearrangement links TRBV11-1 to TRBJ2-2; D not certain. In germline, CDR1 is SGHAT, CDR2 FQDESV (reference sequence). V was shortened by 2 bases and J by 3 bases, with 13 bases between the two germline ends. The CDR3 runs to 16 residues. CDR3 DNA: TGTGCCAGCAGCTTATATTTTAGCAAGTACACCGGGGAGCTGTTTTTT. It is translated as CASSLYFSKYTGELFF.

CDR3 region: CATRTDRVGGGPSNQPQHF. In nucleotides, the CDR3 is TGTGCCACCAGGACTGACAGGGTCGGTGGTGGGCCTAGCAATCAGCCCCAGCATTTT. The V and J genes are TRBV24-1 and TRBJ1-5, with TRBD1 matching over 7 bases. This CDR3 contains 19 residues. Per germline, CDR1 KGHDR and CDR2 SFDVKD. Germline trimming cut 7 bases from V and 0 bases from J; bases unmatched to any gene: 17.

The V gene is TRBV27, the J gene TRBJ2-2; D unclear. Germline CDR1 and CDR2: MNHEY and SMNVEV (reference sequence). The CDR3 consists of 15 residues. V lost 6 bases and J lost 6, with 17 bases in between. The CDR3 sequence is CASRTSNGPAGELFF. CDR3 in DNA: TGTGCCAGCAGAACCTCGAACGGACCGGCCGGGGAGCTGTTTTTT.

This clone was found a few times. The rearrangement uses TRBV6-5 and TRBJ1-1; 8 bases align to TRBD1. The junction had 6 bases not matched to a gene; V was cut back by 4 bases and J by 5 bases. The CDR3 loop spans 14 amino acids. Germline CDR1 reads MNHEY; CDR2 reads SVGAGI. The chain's CDR3 is CASSWDNRGTEAFF. DNA for the CDR3: TGTGCCAGCAGTTGGGACAACAGGGGGACTGAAGCTTTCTTT.

The rearrangement joins TRBV2 to TRBJ2-7; possibly TRBD2 for D (7 bases). Between the trimmed V and J ends, which lost 6 bases and 3 bases, there was a span of 18 bases. The CDR3 contains 15 residues. Germline CDR1 SNHLY, CDR2 FYNNEI. CDR3 DNA: TGTGCCAGCAGGCCTTGGGGAGGGGGGAGCTACGAGCAGTACTTC. Protein: CASRPWGGGSYEQYF.

This chain joins TRBV29-1 and TRBJ1-3; D is unresolved. The CDR3 sequence is 12 residues long. Germline loops: CDR1 SQVTM, CDR2 ANQGSEA. V shed 4 bases and J shed 2 bases, with 6 bases lying between them. CDR3 in amino acids: CSVVETGNTIYF. CDR3 nucleotides: TGCAGCGTTGTAGAAACTGGAAACACCATATATTTT.

This sequence joins TRBV19 and TRBJ1-1; 7 bases line up with TRBD1. With V trimmed by 8 bases and J by 4 bases, 10 bases remained unmatched. The germline CDR1 and CDR2 sequences are LNHDA and SQIVND (reference sequence). The CDR3 extends over 14 amino acids. The CDR3 sequence: CASLHRAGGTEAFF. Written as DNA, the CDR3 is TGTGCCAGTCTCCACCGGGCAGGGGGCACTGAAGCTTTCTTT.

The chain has TRBV18 and TRBJ2-1; TRBD1 agrees at 7 bases. The CDR3 is 17 amino acids. Looked up from germline, CDR1 is KGHSH and CDR2 is LQKENI. V shed 3 bases, J shed 0 bases, and the junction held 8 bases outside the gene matches. CDR3 sequence (DNA): TGTGCCAGCTCACCCTGGACAGGCCCTTACTCCTACAATGAGCAGTTCTTC. Protein sequence: CASSPWTGPYSYNEQFF.

The chain links TRBV9 to TRBJ2-7; 10 nucleotides line up with TRBD2. The CDR3 runs 15 residues. The germline V gene has CDR1 SGDLS and CDR2 YYNGEE. V dropped 3 bases and J dropped 5; count of bases not matched to a gene: 8. In nucleotides, the CDR3 is TGTGCCAGCAGCGCACCGGGACTAGCGATCAACGAGCAGTACTTC. It codes for CASSAPGLAINEQYF.

V usage is TRBV19 and J usage is TRBJ2-2; D gene ambiguous. Per germline, CDR1 LNHDA and CDR2 SQIVND (reference sequence). This CDR3 is 14 amino acids long. V was trimmed by 3 bases and J by 8 bases, leaving 13 bases between them. Here the CDR3 reads CASSIFGAKGELFF. In DNA, the CDR3 is TGTGCCAGTAGTATTTTTGGAGCGAAGGGGGAGCTGTTTTTT.

V gene TRBV20-1 combines with J gene TRBJ2-5; a weak D match, TRBD2 (5 bases). From germline, CDR1 is DFQATT and CDR2 SNEGSKA (reference sequence). The CDR3 length is 11 residues. V was clipped by 5 bases and J by 5 bases, with 9 bases between them. The CDR3 nucleotides are TGCAGTGCTGGTGCGGGTGAGACCCAGTACTTC. The encoded protein is CSAGAGETQYF.

This rearrangement joins TRBV5-6 to TRBJ2-5, with D possibly being TRBD2 (7 bases). V was pared by 3 bases and J by 5 bases, with 23 bases between. Germline loops: CDR1 SGHDT, CDR2 YYEEEE. The CDR3 totals 17 residues. CDR3 sequence: CASSSRAGAHTWETQYF. CDR3 DNA: TGTGCCAGCAGCTCGCGGGCGGGGGCCCACACGTGGGAGACCCAGTACTTC.

This clone was seen a few times. The V gene is TRBV5-1, the J gene TRBJ2-7, with 8 bases fitting TRBD2. Per germline, CDR1 SGHRS and CDR2 YFSETQ. The length of the CDR3 is 18 residues. V shed 2 bases, J shed 4 bases, and the junction held 17 bases outside the gene matches. The CDR3 DNA reads as TGCGCCAGCAGCTTACGAAGCAGGACTAGCCAGAACGTATACGAGCAGTACTTC. Residues: CASSLRSRTSQNVYEQYF.

This chain links TRBV5-1 with TRBJ1-1, with 7 bases that match TRBD1. V was clipped by 2 bases and J by 11 bases; unmatched bases: 18. Per germline, CDR1 SGHRS and CDR2 YFSETQ. This CDR3 has 16 residues. DNA of the CDR3: TGCGCCAGCAGCTTTTCTTTCGGGACAGACCACTCAAGGGCTTTCTTT. The encoded protein is CASSFSFGTDHSRAFF. Variable domain in full (rest from reference TRBV5-1 and TRBJ1-1): KAGVTQTPRYLIKTRGQQVTLSCSPISGHRSVSWYQQTPGQGLQFLFEYFSETQRNKGNFPGRFSGRQFSNSRSEMNVSTLELGDSALYLCASSFSFGTDHSRAFFGQGTRLTVV.

The J gene is TRBJ1-1, the V gene TRBV7-2, with 8 nucleotides matching TRBD1. V gave up 5 bases and J gave up 4 bases; unmatched junction bases: 6. Germline loops: CDR1 SGHTA, CDR2 FQGNSA. The CDR3 contains 14 residues. The CDR3 reads CASSQGARGTEAFF. CDR3 DNA: TGTGCCAGCAGCCAGGGGGCGAGGGGCACTGAAGCTTTCTTT.

CDR3: CASSQDPGHGSGNQETQYF. The CDR3 bases are TGCGCCAGCAGCCAAGACCCGGGGCATGGTAGCGGGAACCAAGAGACCCAGTACTTC. The V gene is TRBV4-3, the J gene TRBJ2-5; 8 positions match TRBD2. The CDR3 runs to 19 residues. Germline CDR1 and CDR2: LGHNA and YSLEER. V trimming: 0 bases; J trimming: 0 bases; junction bases outside the gene matches: 12.